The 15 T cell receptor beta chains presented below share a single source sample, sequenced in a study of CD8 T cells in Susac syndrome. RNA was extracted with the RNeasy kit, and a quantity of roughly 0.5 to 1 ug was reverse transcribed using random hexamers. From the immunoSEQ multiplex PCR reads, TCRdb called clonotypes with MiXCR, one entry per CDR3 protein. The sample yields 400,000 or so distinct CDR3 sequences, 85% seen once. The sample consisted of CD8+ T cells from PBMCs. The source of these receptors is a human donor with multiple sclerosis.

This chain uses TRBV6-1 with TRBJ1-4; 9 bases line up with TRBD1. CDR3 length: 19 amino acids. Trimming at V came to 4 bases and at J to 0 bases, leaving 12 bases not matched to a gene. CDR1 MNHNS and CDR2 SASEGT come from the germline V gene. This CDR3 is CASSGADGTGIATNEKLFF. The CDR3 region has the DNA TGTGCCAGCAGTGGGGCGGACGGGACAGGGATTGCAACTAATGAAAAACTGTTTTTT.

Written as DNA, the CDR3 is TGTGCCAGCAGCCCCGAGGGGAGCTCCTACAATGAGCAGTTCTTC. Translating it yields CASSPEGSSYNEQFF. This chain joins TRBV6-5 and TRBJ2-1, with D perhaps TRBD1 or TRBD2 (5 bases each). The V end was cut by 6 bases, the J end by 0 bases, with 12 bases between. The CDR3 runs to 15 residues. Germline lookup yields CDR1 MNHEY and CDR2 SVGAGI.

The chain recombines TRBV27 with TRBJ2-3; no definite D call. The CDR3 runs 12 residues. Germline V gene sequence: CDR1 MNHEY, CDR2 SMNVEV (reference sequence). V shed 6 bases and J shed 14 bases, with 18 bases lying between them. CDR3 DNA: TGTGCCAGCAGCCTACTTGGTAATGTAATGTATTTT. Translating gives CASSLLGNVMYF.

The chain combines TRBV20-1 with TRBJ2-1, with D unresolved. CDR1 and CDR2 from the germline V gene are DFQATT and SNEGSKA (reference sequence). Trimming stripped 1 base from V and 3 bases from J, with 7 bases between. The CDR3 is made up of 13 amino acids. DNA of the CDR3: TGCAGTGCTAGAGCCGGAGACTACAATGAGCAGTTCTTC. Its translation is CSARAGDYNEQFF.

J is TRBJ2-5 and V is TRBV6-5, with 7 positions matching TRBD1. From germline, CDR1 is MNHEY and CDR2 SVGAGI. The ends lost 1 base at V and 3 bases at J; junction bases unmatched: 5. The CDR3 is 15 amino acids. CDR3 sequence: CASSYYAGTEETQYF. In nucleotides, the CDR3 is TGTGCCAGCAGTTACTATGCCGGGACAGAAGAGACCCAGTACTTC.

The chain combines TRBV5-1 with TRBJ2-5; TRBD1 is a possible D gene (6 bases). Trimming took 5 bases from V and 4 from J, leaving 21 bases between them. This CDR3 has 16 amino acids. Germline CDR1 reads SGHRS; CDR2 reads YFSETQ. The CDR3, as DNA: TGCGCCAGCAGGTGGACCGGGACACGAGGAAGAGAGACCCAGTACTTC. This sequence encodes CASRWTGTRGRETQYF. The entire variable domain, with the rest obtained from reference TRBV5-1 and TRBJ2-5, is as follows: KAGVTQTPRYLIKTRGQQVTLSCSPISGHRSVSWYQQTPGQGLQFLFEYFSETQRNKGNFPGRFSGRQFSNSRSEMNVSTLELGDSALYLCASRWTGTRGRETQYFGPGTRLLVL.

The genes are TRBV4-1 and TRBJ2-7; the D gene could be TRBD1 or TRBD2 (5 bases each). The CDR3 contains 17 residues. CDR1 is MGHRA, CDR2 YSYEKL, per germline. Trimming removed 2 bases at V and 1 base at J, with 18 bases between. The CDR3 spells CASSQSTGTESSYEQYF. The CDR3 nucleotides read TGCGCCAGCAGCCAAAGTACGGGGACGGAGTCATCCTACGAGCAGTACTTC.

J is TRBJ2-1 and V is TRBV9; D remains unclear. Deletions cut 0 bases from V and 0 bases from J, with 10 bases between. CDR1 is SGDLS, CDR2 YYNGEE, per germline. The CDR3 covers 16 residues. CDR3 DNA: TGTGCCAGCAGCGTAGCTTTCCAGACCTCCTACAATGAGCAGTTCTTC. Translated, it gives CASSVAFQTSYNEQFF.

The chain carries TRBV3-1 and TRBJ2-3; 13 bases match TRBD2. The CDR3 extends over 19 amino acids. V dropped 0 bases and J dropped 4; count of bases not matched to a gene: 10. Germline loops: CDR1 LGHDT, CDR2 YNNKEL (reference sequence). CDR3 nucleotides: TGTGCCAGCAGCCAAGAACCTGGACTAGCGGGAGTGTGGGCAGATACGCAGTATTTT. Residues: CASSQEPGLAGVWADTQYF.

CDR3 protein: CASSHNTGYEQYF. The DNA for the CDR3 is TGTGCCAGCAGCCACAACACAGGATACGAGCAGTACTTC. The chain has TRBV5-6 and TRBJ2-7, with TRBD1 as a possible D gene (5 bases). Germline CDR1 and CDR2: SGHDT and YYEEEE. Trimming left V 4 bases short and J 4 bases short, with 12 bases between. The CDR3 covers 13 residues.

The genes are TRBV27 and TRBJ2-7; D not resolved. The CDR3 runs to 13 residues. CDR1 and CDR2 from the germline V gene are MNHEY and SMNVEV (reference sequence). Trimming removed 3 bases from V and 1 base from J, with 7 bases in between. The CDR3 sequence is CASSLFMSYEQYF. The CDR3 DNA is TGTGCCAGCAGTTTGTTTATGTCCTACGAGCAGTACTTC.

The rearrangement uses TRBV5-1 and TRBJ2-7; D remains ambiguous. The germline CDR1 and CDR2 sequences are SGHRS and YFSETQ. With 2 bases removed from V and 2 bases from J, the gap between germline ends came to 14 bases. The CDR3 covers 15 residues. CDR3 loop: CASSFLRSDAYEQYF. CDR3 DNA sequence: TGCGCCAGCAGCTTCCTCAGGAGTGACGCCTACGAGCAGTACTTC.

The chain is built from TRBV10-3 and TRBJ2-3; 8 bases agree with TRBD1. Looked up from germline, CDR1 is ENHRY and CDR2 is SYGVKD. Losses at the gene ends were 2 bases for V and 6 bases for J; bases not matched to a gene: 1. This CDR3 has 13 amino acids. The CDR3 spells CAISETGGDTQYF. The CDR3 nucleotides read TGTGCCATCAGTGAGACAGGGGGGGATACGCAGTATTTT.

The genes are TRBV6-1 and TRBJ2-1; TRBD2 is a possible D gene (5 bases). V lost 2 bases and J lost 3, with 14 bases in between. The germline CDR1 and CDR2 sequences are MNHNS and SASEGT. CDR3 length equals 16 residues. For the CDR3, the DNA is TGTGCCAGCAGTGAATTGGAGCGGCCGAACTACAATGAGCAGTTCTTC. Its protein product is CASSELERPNYNEQFF.

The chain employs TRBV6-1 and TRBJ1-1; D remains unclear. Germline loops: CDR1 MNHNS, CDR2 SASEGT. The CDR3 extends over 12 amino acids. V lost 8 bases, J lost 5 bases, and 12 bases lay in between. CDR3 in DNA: TGTGCCAGCGTATGGGGTTTTACTGAAGCTTTCTTT. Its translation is CASVWGFTEAFF.